This T cell receptor beta chain was observed in a study of PD-1 blockade in classical Hodgkin lymphoma. The wider study: Patients in the cohort were put on intravenous nivolumab, 3 mg/kg every 2 weeks. Study outcomes and limitations: CD4+ TCR diversity, unlike CD8+, climbed significantly by C4D1. Baseline diversity was lower in partial responders and progressors than complete responders. TCR diversity at baseline was reported to be reduced in newly diagnosed patients relative to healthy donors.

Stated time point: cycle 4 day 1 (C4D1), after around six weeks of nivolumab. Each of the patients experienced relapse following autologous stem cell transplantation, and their brentuximab vedotin exposure differed. About this clone itself: No antigen is known for it.

Per the germline V gene, CDR1 is GTSNPN and CDR2 is SVGIG (reference sequence). V lost 1 base and J 4 bases, leaving 11 bases between the germline ends. The CDR3 covers 14 residues. The assay was immunoSEQ multiplex PCR, and TCRdb's table has in-frame clones only and misses some. The data contain more than 90,000 clones, approximately 78% of them singletons. Specimen: peripheral blood mononuclear cells (PBMCs), collected before the fourth cycle of nivolumab. The chain couples TRBV30 to TRBJ2-1; D is perhaps TRBD1 (5 bases). The sequence came from a human donor with classical Hodgkin lymphoma. Here the CDR3 reads CAWSGAGFYNEQFF. CDR3 sequence (DNA): TGTGCCTGGAGTGGGGCAGGGTTTTACAATGAGCAGTTCTTC.